The 29 T cell receptor beta chains below were found in one sample sequenced in a study of early T cells in non-severe SARS-CoV-2 infection (dated by TCRdb to about 2021). The library was prepared using 5' RACE. TCRdb names NextSeq 500 as the instrument used. In TCRdb, the public reads were trimmed at Q25 with fastp and aligned with MiXCR, with productive beta chains retained. A single entry per CDR3 protein holds the most common genes and DNA from its merged rows. This sample has nearly 95,000 distinct CDR3 sequences in its table, and around 17% of those were observed once. Jointly, the top ten make up 4.5% to 6.5% of the sample. Sequencing used whole blood, obtained at baseline. The receptors were gathered from an adult who was a healthcare worker with PCR-confirmed SARS-CoV-2 infection or an uninfected control (not recorded which).

This clonotype was counted between two and nine times. The V call is TRBV5-1, the J call TRBJ2-5, with D tentatively TRBD2 (6 bases). The CDR3 is 16 amino acids. CDR1 SGHRS and CDR2 YFSETQ come from the germline V gene. V shed 0 bases and J shed 5 bases, with 17 bases lying between them. The CDR3 DNA is TGCGCCAGCAGCTTGGACCCAACTAGGAGCGGGGAGACCCAGTACTTC. Protein: CASSLDPTRSGETQYF.

The chain combines TRBV28 with TRBJ1-2, with a tentative D call TRBD1 (6 bases). Germline CDR1 is MDHEN and CDR2 is SYDVKM. The CDR3 contains 14 residues. V dropped 6 bases and J dropped 7 bases, with 18 bases sitting between them. CDR3 amino acids: CASSPGGVGSGYTF. CDR3 nucleotides: TGTGCCAGCAGCCCCGGGGGCGTAGGTTCTGGCTACACCTTC.

A few counts support this clonotype. The chain uses TRBV10-3 and TRBJ2-2; D is uncertain. V was pared by 1 base and J by 0 bases, with 9 bases between. The CDR3 has 16 residues. The germline V gene has CDR1 ENHRY and CDR2 SYGVKD. Here the CDR3 reads CAISEWAAPNTGELFF. The CDR3 DNA sequence: TGTGCCATCAGTGAGTGGGCAGCCCCGAACACCGGGGAGCTGTTTTTT.

The V and J genes are TRBV6-5 and TRBJ2-1, with D possibly matching TRBD2 (6 bases). Germline V gene lookup returns CDR1 MNHEY and CDR2 SVGAGI. Trimming left V 0 bases short and J 8 bases short, with 11 bases between. The CDR3 has 14 residues. For the CDR3, the DNA is TGTGCCAGCAGTTACTCTACGGGGGAGGATGAGCAGTTCTTC. It is translated as CASSYSTGEDEQFF.

The V gene is TRBV28, the J gene TRBJ2-3; a possible D gene is TRBD1 (6 bases). Per the germline V gene, CDR1 is MDHEN and CDR2 is SYDVKM. The CDR3 totals 13 residues. V was cut by 6 bases and J by 11 bases, with 18 bases left in between. Here the CDR3 DNA reads TGTGCCAGCAGCTACAGCCCCCCCAGGGGGCAGTATTTT. This translates into CASSYSPPRGQYF.

This clonotype was observed a few times. This chain connects TRBV28 to TRBJ2-7; 10 bases line up with TRBD2. The germline V gene has CDR1 MDHEN and CDR2 SYDVKM. The CDR3 totals 14 residues. With V trimmed by 6 bases and J by 2 bases, 4 bases remained unmatched. DNA of the CDR3: TGTGCCAGCAGGACTAGCGGGCTCGCCTACGAGCAGTACTTC. Translating it yields CASRTSGLAYEQYF.

This clonotype was observed a handful of times. The chain has TRBV5-4 and TRBJ2-5; maybe TRBD2 (6 bases). This CDR3 is 16 amino acids long. Germline-derived CDR1 and CDR2 are SGHNT and YYREEE (reference sequence). With 5 bases removed from V and 5 bases from J, the gap between germline ends came to 22 bases. The CDR3: CASSRREFLGVETQYF. DNA of the CDR3: TGTGCCAGCAGTCGGAGGGAATTCCTAGGGGTGGAGACCCAGTACTTC.

In nucleotides, the CDR3 is TGTGCCATCAGTGATCCACTAGCCTCCTACAATGAGCAGTTCTTC. This translates into CAISDPLASYNEQFF. This chain links TRBV10-3 with TRBJ2-1, with D tentatively TRBD2 (6 bases). Germline values: CDR1 ENHRY, CDR2 SYGVKD. The CDR3 contains 15 residues. V was trimmed by 3 bases and J by 0 bases, leaving 9 bases between them.

J is TRBJ2-7 and V is TRBV6-6; D is unclear. V shed 2 bases and J shed 6 bases, with 11 bases lying between them. The CDR3 is 13 residues long. Germline loops: CDR1 MNHNY, CDR2 SVGAGI (reference sequence). CDR3 DNA sequence: TGTGCCAGCAGTTACGCCGTTCTGGGCGAGCAGTACTTC. Its translation is CASSYAVLGEQYF.

This clonotype showed up many times. The rearrangement joins TRBV6-6 to TRBJ2-1; possible D gene TRBD1, 6 bases. V was cut by 6 bases and J by 3 bases, with 15 bases left in between. The CDR3 sequence is 15 residues long. Germline V gives CDR1 MNHNY, CDR2 SVGAGI (reference sequence). CDR3: CASSETRDNYNEQFF. CDR3 bases: TGTGCCAGCAGCGAGACCCGGGACAACTACAATGAGCAGTTCTTC.

The chain links TRBV28 to TRBJ1-2; D is unresolved. Deletions cut 0 bases from V and 3 bases from J, with 2 bases between. Looked up from germline, CDR1 is MDHEN and CDR2 is SYDVKM. The CDR3 is 12 amino acids. CDR3 nucleotide sequence: TGTGCCAGCAGTTTATGGGACTATGGCTACACCTTC. This translates into CASSLWDYGYTF.

The V and J genes are TRBV2 and TRBJ2-1; 7 bases fit TRBD2. Unmatched junction bases numbered 1, after V lost 8 bases and J lost 0 bases. From germline, CDR1 is SNHLY and CDR2 FYNNEI. The CDR3 extends over 13 amino acids. The CDR3 sequence is CASGGDSYNEQFF. CDR3 in DNA: TGTGCCAGCGGGGGGGACTCCTACAATGAGCAGTTCTTC.

This clonotype was picked up a small number of times. DNA of the CDR3: TGTGCCATCAGTGATAGCTCTCCCGAGACCCAGTACTTC. As protein: CAISDSSPETQYF. The chain joins TRBV10-3 to TRBJ2-5; D is ambiguous. Germline V gives CDR1 ENHRY, CDR2 SYGVKD. CDR3 length: 13 residues. Trimming removed 3 bases from V and 5 bases from J, with 10 bases in between.

This clonotype was detected ten times or more. V usage is TRBV12-3 or TRBV12-4 and J usage is TRBJ2-7, with D uncertain. The CDR3 consists of 12 residues. V lost 6 bases, J lost 0 bases, and 6 bases lay in between. The DNA for the CDR3 is TGTGCCAGCAGCCGAAGCTCCTACGAGCAGTACTTC. Encoded protein: CASSRSSYEQYF.

The chain has TRBV6-1 and TRBJ1-2; 8 bases map to TRBD1. This CDR3 is 17 amino acids long. J was trimmed by 0 bases and V by 4 bases; bases with no gene match: 10. From germline, CDR1 is MNHNS and CDR2 SASEGT. In DNA form, the CDR3 reads TGTGCCAGCAGTGCCACCGGGGGACAGGCCTCTAACTATGGCTACACCTTC. It specifies CASSATGGQASNYGYTF.

This clonotype was detected a few times. CDR3 in DNA: TGTGCCAGCAGCCTCGGGACGCAGATCACCGGGGAGCTGTTTTTT. Amino acid sequence: CASSLGTQITGELFF. The V call is TRBV11-2, the J call TRBJ2-2; D possibly uses TRBD1 or TRBD2 (5 bases each). From germline, CDR1 is SGHAT and CDR2 FQNNGV. V dropped 5 bases and J dropped 4 bases, with 14 bases sitting between them. CDR3 length: 15 amino acids.

This clonotype has a handful of counts. The rearrangement uses TRBV4-3 and TRBJ2-7; 9 nucleotides match TRBD2. Germline V lookup: CDR1 LGHNA, CDR2 YSLEER. CDR3 length: 17 residues. Germline trimming cut 6 bases from V and 6 bases from J; bases unmatched to any gene: 18. The CDR3 reads CASSQSLLGLAGTEQYF. In DNA, the CDR3 is TGCGCCAGCAGTCAGTCCCTCTTAGGGCTAGCGGGAACCGAGCAGTACTTC.

The J gene is TRBJ1-2, the V gene TRBV19; no definite D call. Germline loops: CDR1 LNHDA, CDR2 SQIVND (reference sequence). Trimming took off 6 bases at V and 2 bases at J, with 10 bases between the two ends. The CDR3 totals 13 residues. The CDR3 DNA reads as TGTGCCAGTAGAAATCCCCAGAACTATGGCTACACCTTC. Its protein is CASRNPQNYGYTF. The variable domain in full, with the rest retrieved from reference TRBV19 and TRBJ1-2, is DGGITQSPKYLFRKEGQNVTLSCEQNLNHDAMYWYRQDPGQGLRLIYYSQIVNDFQKGDIAEGYSVSREKKESFPLTVTSAQKNPTAFYLCASRNPQNYGYTFGSGTRLTVV.

The chain is built from TRBV5-5 and TRBJ1-5, with D perhaps TRBD1 (6 bases). Germline V gene sequence: CDR1 SGHKS, CDR2 YYEKEE (reference sequence). This CDR3 spans 14 amino acids. Trimming shortened V by 2 bases and J by 3 bases, and 9 bases separated the two germline ends. The CDR3 nucleotides read TGTGCCAGCAGCTTTAACAGGGCCAATCAGCCCCAGCATTTT. This codes for CASSFNRANQPQHF.

This clonotype turned up a few times. The chain couples TRBV18 to TRBJ1-5, with D perhaps matching TRBD1 (5 bases). V was pared by 3 bases and J by 6 bases, with 12 bases between. Germline V gives CDR1 KGHSH, CDR2 LQKENI. The CDR3 is made up of 14 amino acids. The CDR3 bases are TGTGCCAGCTCACCGGCTAGCGACAGTCAGCCCCAGCATTTT. This sequence encodes CASSPASDSQPQHF.

The table lists this clonotype with a few counts. The genes are TRBV29-1 and TRBJ2-3, with TRBD2 matching 15 bases. Germline V gives CDR1 SQVTM, CDR2 ANQGSEA. Germline trimming cut 6 bases from V and 5 bases from J; bases unmatched to any gene: 3. The CDR3 spans 14 residues. CDR3 in DNA: TGCAGCGTGGGGGGACTAGCGGGAGGAGATACGCAGTATTTT. Encoded protein: CSVGGLAGGDTQYF.

The chain uses TRBV4-1 and TRBJ2-1; D is unclear. The CDR3 covers 13 residues. Germline CDR1 MGHRA, CDR2 YSYEKL. V lost 3 bases and J lost 4, with 7 bases in between. The CDR3 region has the DNA TGCGCCAGCAGCCAGGACCAATACAATGAGCAGTTCTTC. Residues: CASSQDQYNEQFF.

A word on this clonotype: One end of the junction is discordant with germline, which a read error may explain. The chain carries TRBV13 and TRBJ2-2; D not resolved. The CDR3 is 14 amino acids. Germline CDR1 PRHDT, CDR2 FYEKMQ (reference sequence). The CDR3: CANSSLVSSGELFF. In DNA, the CDR3 is TGTGCCAACAGCTCGCTCGTCAGTAGCGGGGAGCTGTTTTTT.

The chain has TRBV12-3 or TRBV12-4 and TRBJ1-3; 9 bases line up with TRBD1. The CDR3 runs to 14 residues. V gave up 6 bases and J gave up 6 bases; unmatched junction bases: 6. The CDR3 here is CASRPGQGTNTIYF. The CDR3 nucleotides are TGTGCCAGCAGGCCGGGACAGGGTACAAACACCATATATTTT.

The chain is built from TRBV10-2 and TRBJ2-7; 7 bases are a match to TRBD2. Trimming cost V 2 bases and J 3 bases; bases outside gene matches: 4. The CDR3 length is 14 residues. Germline V CDR1 and CDR2: WSHSY, SAAADI. This CDR3 is CASSEEAGRYEQYF. The CDR3 coding sequence is TGCGCCAGCAGTGAGGAAGCGGGGCGCTACGAGCAGTACTTC.

This chain joins TRBV2 and TRBJ2-5; 9 positions agree with TRBD1. V gave up 5 bases and J gave up 5 bases; unmatched junction bases: 3. CDR1 and CDR2 from the germline V gene are SNHLY and FYNNEI. The CDR3 sequence is 13 residues long. The CDR3 DNA is TGTGCCAGCAGTCGGGACAGGGACGAGACCCAGTACTTC. Amino acid sequence: CASSRDRDETQYF.

The genes are TRBV2 and TRBJ2-7, with 9 bases lining up with TRBD2. V dropped 1 base and J dropped 5; count of bases not matched to a gene: 6. The CDR3 has 15 residues. Germline CDR1 and CDR2: SNHLY and FYNNEI. CDR3 loop: CASSEGAGGINEQYF. The CDR3 bases are TGTGCCAGCAGTGAAGGAGCGGGGGGAATAAACGAGCAGTACTTC.

Only a few counts were recorded for this clonotype. J is TRBJ1-2 and V is TRBV5-1; D might be TRBD1 (5 bases). V was pared by 4 bases and J by 8 bases, with 15 bases between. The CDR3 covers 13 residues. Germline loops: CDR1 SGHRS, CDR2 YFSETQ. The CDR3 sequence: CASSPRGVGGYTF. The CDR3 DNA reads as TGCGCCAGCAGCCCCCGGGGGGTTGGAGGCTACACCTTC.

The rearrangement links TRBV20-1 to TRBJ2-3, with D possibly matching TRBD2 (5 bases). This CDR3 comprises 13 residues. Deletions cut 6 bases from V and 3 bases from J, with 13 bases between. Germline values: CDR1 DFQATT, CDR2 SNEGSKA (reference sequence). This chain's CDR3 is CSANSGPTDTQYF. The CDR3 DNA sequence: TGCAGTGCAAACAGCGGACCAACAGATACGCAGTATTTT.